These 28 T cell receptor beta chains share one sample of origin, sequenced in a study of beta chain features in type 1 diabetes. Regarding the study as a whole: All four CD4+ subsets from Type 1 diabetes patients carried moderately but significantly shorter TCRB CDR3s.

The isolated RNA, all of it, was reverse transcribed, so expressed TCRB transcripts were what got sequenced. Sequenced by immunoSEQ multiplex PCR; TCRdb stores in-frame clones only, minus some. The sample lists 600,000 to 700,000 clones, 12% occurring once. No antigen has been assigned to these receptors. Specimen: naive CD4+ T cells from blood. These TCRs come from a young man with type 1 diabetes.

Ten or more counts support this clone. The rearrangement joins TRBV4-3 to TRBJ2-1, with D possibly matching TRBD2 (6 bases). Trimming took 4 bases from V and 7 from J, leaving 17 bases between them. The CDR3 covers 15 residues. The germline V gene encodes CDR1 LGHNA and CDR2 YSLEER. CDR3 amino acids: CASSRIAVGGNEQFF. The CDR3 nucleotides read TGCGCCAGCAGCCGGATAGCGGTAGGCGGGAATGAGCAGTTCTTC.

This clone has more than one count but fewer than ten. The genes are TRBV6-5 and TRBJ1-5; tentative D call: TRBD1 (5 bases). CDR3 length equals 13 residues. Germline V lookup: CDR1 MNHEY, CDR2 SVGAGI. V was pared by 6 bases and J by 5 bases, with 11 bases between. The CDR3 nucleotides read TGTGCCAGCAGGCCCGGGGGGGATCAGCCCCAGCATTTT. Translated, it gives CASRPGGDQPQHF.

This clone was seen a few times. The CDR3 bases are TGTGCCAGCAGCACCCAACAGGGAAACACCATATATTTT. Encoded protein: CASSTQQGNTIYF. The chain combines TRBV7-3 with TRBJ1-3; D is ambiguous. Trimming left V 5 bases short and J 4 bases short, with 9 bases between. Germline V lookup: CDR1 SGHTA, CDR2 FQGTGA. This CDR3 spans 13 amino acids.

The chain combines TRBV6-6 with TRBJ2-6; D call uncertain. Germline V gene sequence: CDR1 MNHNY, CDR2 SVGAGI (reference sequence). This CDR3 has 13 amino acids. The germline V and J ends were trimmed by 6 bases and 0 bases, with 3 bases remaining between them. The CDR3 DNA reads as TGTGCCAGCAGCAACTCTGGGGCCAACGTCCTGACTTTC. Its translation: CASSNSGANVLTF.

The table lists this clone with a few counts. The chain carries TRBV9 and TRBJ2-5, with 12 bases that match TRBD2. This CDR3 is 17 amino acids long. Germline assignment: CDR1 SGDLS and CDR2 YYNGEE. V lost 5 bases, J lost 1 base, and 9 bases stayed unmatched. DNA of the CDR3: TGTGCCAGCAGTCGCGGACTAGCGGGGCCCCTCCAAGAGACCCAGTACTTC. The encoded protein is CASSRGLAGPLQETQYF.

A few counts support this clone. The CDR3 DNA sequence: TGTGCCAGCATAGCAGGGGGGAATCAGCCCCAGCATTTT. Amino acids: CASIAGGNQPQHF. V gene TRBV6-1 combines with J gene TRBJ1-5; 7 nucleotides agree with TRBD1. V shed 7 bases and J 4 bases; nucleotides not matched to a gene: 4. The CDR3 contains 13 residues. The V gene's germline CDR1 is MNHNS and CDR2 SASEGT.

A remark on this clone: Relative to the germline gene, one junction end is altered; a read error may explain this. The chain joins TRBV7-7 to TRBJ2-3, with D possibly matching TRBD1 (7 bases). Germline V gene data show CDR1 as SSHAT and CDR2 as FNYEAQ (reference sequence). The length of the CDR3 is 15 residues. The CDR3 bases are TGTGCTAGCAGCTCTGGAGGGGGCGGGACAGATACGCAGTATTTT. Translating it yields CASSSGGGGTDTQYF.

This clone has a handful of counts. Other DNA sequences in the same sample also yield this CDR3. The gene calls are TRBV6-5 and TRBJ1-5; D might be TRBD1 (5 bases). V gave up 0 bases and J gave up 1 base, with 7 bases separating them. CDR3 length: 15 residues. Germline CDR1 MNHEY, CDR2 SVGAGI. CDR3 bases: TGTGCCAGCAGTTACTCCGGGGCGAGCAATCAGCCCCAGCATTTT. Amino acid sequence: CASSYSGASNQPQHF.

This clone was counted a few times. The rearrangement joins TRBV11-2 to TRBJ2-3; no clear D gene. Per germline, CDR1 SGHAT and CDR2 FQNNGV. The CDR3 is 14 amino acids. V gave up 1 base and J gave up 2 bases, with 7 bases separating them. The CDR3: CASSLGALTDTQYF. The CDR3 DNA follows: TGTGCCAGCAGCTTAGGGGCACTCACAGATACGCAGTATTTT.

This clone appeared a few times. The genes are TRBV5-1 and TRBJ1-4, with D perhaps TRBD1 (6 bases). Germline V gene data show CDR1 as SGHRS and CDR2 as YFSETQ. Between the trimmed V and J ends, which lost 2 bases and 0 bases, there was a span of 20 bases. The CDR3 has 19 residues. CDR3: CASSLGPGTSTATNEKLFF. CDR3 sequence (DNA): TGCGCCAGCAGCTTAGGTCCCGGGACATCAACGGCAACTAATGAAAAACTGTTTTTT.

The chain uses TRBV7-8 and TRBJ1-2, with 8 positions matching TRBD1. With V trimmed by 5 bases and J by 5 bases, 7 bases remained unmatched. The CDR3 consists of 14 residues. Looked up from germline, CDR1 is SGHVS and CDR2 is FQNEAQ. The CDR3 is CASSLTGGWYGYTF. DNA of the CDR3: TGTGCCAGCAGCCTAACAGGGGGTTGGTATGGCTACACCTTC. The whole variable domain, remainder taken from reference TRBV7-8 and TRBJ1-2, is GAGVSQSPRYKVAKRGQDVALRCDPISGHVSLFWYQQALGQGPEFLTYFQNEAQLDKSGLPSDRFFAERPEGSVSTLKIQRTQQEDSAVYLCASSLTGGWYGYTFGSGTRLTVV.

The rearrangement joins TRBV11-2 to TRBJ1-2; no reliable D call. V gave up 2 bases and J gave up 3 bases, with 7 bases separating them. CDR3 length: 13 amino acids. Germline V gene data show CDR1 as SGHAT and CDR2 as FQNNGV. The CDR3 sequence is CASSLSGDYGYTF. The CDR3 DNA reads TGTGCCAGCAGCTTATCCGGGGACTATGGCTACACCTTC.

This clone has just a few counts. The V gene is TRBV5-6, the J gene TRBJ2-2; D possibly matches TRBD1 or TRBD2 (5 bases each). CDR1 is SGHDT, CDR2 YYEEEE, per germline. CDR3 length equals 16 residues. Trimming shortened V by 3 bases and J by 5 bases, and 17 bases separated the two germline ends. Here the CDR3 reads CASSSPWGTDTGELFF. As DNA, the CDR3 is TGTGCCAGCAGCTCTCCCTGGGGGACGGATACCGGGGAGCTGTTTTTT.

This clone has a count of ten or more. The CDR3 loop is CASSLARRNIQYF. The DNA for the CDR3 is TGTGCCAGCAGCTTAGCCCGAAGGAACATTCAGTACTTC. The genes are TRBV7-9 and TRBJ2-4; unclear D gene. Germline V lookup: CDR1 SEHNR, CDR2 FQNEAQ (reference sequence). This CDR3 has 13 amino acids. V was shortened by 0 bases and J by 7 bases, with 7 bases between the two germline ends.

The V gene is TRBV14, the J gene TRBJ2-7, with 7 bases matching TRBD2. The J segment lost 1 base and the V segment lost 0 bases, leaving 6 bases of the junction unmatched. This CDR3 is 16 amino acids long. Germline CDR1 reads SGHDN; CDR2 reads FVKESK. The CDR3 DNA reads as TGTGCCAGCAGCCAAGATTGGCCGGGGGGTTCCTACGAGCAGTACTTC. It yields the protein CASSQDWPGGSYEQYF.

This clone came up a few times. This chain joins TRBV30 and TRBJ2-4, with 9 bases identical to TRBD2. The CDR3 contains 14 residues. Germline V gene data show CDR1 as GTSNPN and CDR2 as SVGIG (reference sequence). Trimming at V came to 0 bases and at J to 9 bases, leaving 6 bases not matched to a gene. The CDR3 region is CAWSVGGGARIQYF. DNA for the CDR3: TGTGCCTGGAGTGTAGGCGGGGGGGCCCGCATTCAGTACTTC.

The chain combines TRBV29-1 with TRBJ1-4; D ambiguous. The CDR3 length is 12 residues. V dropped 4 bases and J dropped 0 bases, with 3 bases sitting between them. Germline-derived CDR1 and CDR2 are SQVTM and ANQGSEA. The CDR3 coding sequence is TGCAGCGTTGGTGCAACTAATGAAAAACTGTTTTTT. Translating it yields CSVGATNEKLFF.

This clone came up a few times. The chain couples TRBV7-9 to TRBJ1-1, with D possibly being TRBD1 (5 bases). This CDR3 has 12 amino acids. CDR1 is SEHNR and CDR2 is FQNEAQ in the germline V gene (reference sequence). V lost 8 bases, J lost 0 bases, and 7 bases lay in between. DNA for the CDR3: TGTGCCAGCGGGGGGGTGAACACTGAAGCTTTCTTT. This encodes CASGGVNTEAFF.

The chain recombines TRBV19 with TRBJ1-2; a possible D gene is TRBD1 (6 bases). Germline V gene data show CDR1 as LNHDA and CDR2 as SQIVND (reference sequence). The CDR3 is 15 amino acids. Between the trimmed V and J ends, which lost 2 bases and 4 bases, there was a span of 14 bases. The CDR3 DNA reads as TGTGCCAGTAGTATATCCAATGGACAGTCCTATGGCTACACCTTC. Its protein product is CASSISNGQSYGYTF.

J is TRBJ2-5 and V is TRBV11-3; 7 bases fit TRBD2. The CDR3 covers 15 residues. Trimming removed 1 base from V and 1 base from J; junction bases left unmatched: 3. Germline V CDR1 and CDR2: SGHNT, YENEEA. The chain's CDR3 is CASSLGRGVQETQYF. CDR3 DNA sequence: TGTGCCAGCAGCTTAGGTCGGGGGGTCCAAGAGACCCAGTACTTC.

The genes are TRBV7-9 and TRBJ2-3; the D is unclear. The CDR3 covers 12 residues. The V end was cut by 8 bases, the J end by 4 bases, with 10 bases between. Germline CDR1 reads SEHNR; CDR2 reads FQNEAQ (reference sequence). CDR3 sequence: CASVLLSDTQYF. CDR3 sequence (DNA): TGTGCCAGCGTCCTCCTATCAGATACGCAGTATTTT.

There are a few counts of this clone. This chain links TRBV27 with TRBJ1-2, with 11 bases lining up with TRBD1. The V and J ends lost 3 bases and 6 bases, in that order; junction bases with no gene match: 6. The CDR3 is 15 amino acids. Germline CDR1 reads MNHEY; CDR2 reads SMNVEV (reference sequence). CDR3 DNA: TGTGCCAGCAGTTTTTTCGGGACAGGGGGGAATGGCTACACCTTC. Protein product: CASSFFGTGGNGYTF.

The rearrangement joins TRBV10-3 to TRBJ2-1; D assignment may be TRBD1 or TRBD2 (5 bases each). The CDR3 runs 15 residues. Trimming pared 2 bases from V and 6 bases from J, leaving 14 bases between. Per germline, CDR1 ENHRY and CDR2 SYGVKD. CDR3 in amino acids: CAISEVEDRGNEQFF. CDR3 DNA: TGTGCCATCAGTGAGGTGGAGGATAGGGGCAATGAGCAGTTCTTC.

The rearrangement links TRBV28 to TRBJ2-5; 10 bases match TRBD2. J lost 5 bases, V lost 6 bases, and 15 bases had no gene match. Germline assignment: CDR1 MDHEN and CDR2 SYDVKM. The CDR3 sequence is 17 residues long. The CDR3 protein is CASSPNLLAGRTETQYF. For the CDR3, the DNA is TGTGCCAGCAGCCCCAACTTACTAGCGGGGCGAACGGAGACCCAGTACTTC.

The chain has TRBV7-9 and TRBJ1-2; tentatively, D is TRBD1 (6 bases). Germline CDR1 SEHNR, CDR2 FQNEAQ (reference sequence). The CDR3 covers 14 residues. The germline V and J ends were trimmed by 5 bases and 3 bases, with 13 bases remaining between them. CDR3 loop: CASSATGSDYGYTF. CDR3 nucleotide sequence: TGTGCCAGCAGCGCTACAGGGAGCGACTATGGCTACACCTTC.

This clone was observed a few times. The CDR3 sequence is CASRWDGYNQPQHF. As DNA, the CDR3 is TGTGCCAGCAGATGGGACGGGTACAATCAGCCCCAGCATTTT. The chain uses TRBV28 and TRBJ1-5, with D possibly TRBD1 on 5 matching bases. Germline V gene sequence: CDR1 MDHEN, CDR2 SYDVKM. The ends were cut back, 6 bases at V and 3 bases at J, with 12 bases in the middle. This CDR3 region has 14 residues.

Turning to this clone: The identical CDR3 is also encoded by other nucleotide sequences in the sample. The chain is built from TRBV5-1 and TRBJ2-3, with 13 bases identical to TRBD2. Germline CDR1 reads SGHRS; CDR2 reads YFSETQ. V lost 3 bases to trimming and J lost 3 bases; unmatched junction nucleotides: 7. The CDR3 spans 17 residues. In DNA form, the CDR3 reads TGCGCCAGCAGCTCCTGGACTAGCGGGGGAAGGACAGATACGCAGTATTTT. The encoded protein is CASSSWTSGGRTDTQYF. The full variable domain, rest sourced from reference TRBV5-1 and TRBJ2-3, is KAGVTQTPRYLIKTRGQQVTLSCSPISGHRSVSWYQQTPGQGLQFLFEYFSETQRNKGNFPGRFSGRQFSNSRSEMNVSTLELGDSALYLCASSSWTSGGRTDTQYFGPGTRLTVL.

In its sample, this clone was seen a few times. V gene TRBV4-1 combines with J gene TRBJ2-3; D is perhaps TRBD2 (7 bases). Trimming left V 5 bases short and J 2 bases short, with 14 bases between. The germline CDR1 and CDR2 sequences are MGHRA and YSYEKL. This CDR3 comprises 15 residues. The DNA for the CDR3 is TGCGCCAGCAGCGAGGCGGGGGCCTACACAGATACGCAGTATTTT. Its translation is CASSEAGAYTDTQYF.